The rows below give T cell receptor beta chains drawn from one sample of a study of cytomegalovirus exposure and HLA in healthy donors. TCRdb's table, derived via immunoSEQ multiplex PCR, lists solely in-frame clones and lacks some. The data contain approximately 200,000 clones, approximately 75% of them singletons. The sequenced material came from PBMCs. The receptor source for this set is a man aged 25-45 years in good health and CMV-seropositive. Both conserved end residues are part of each CDR3. The D gene is left open where the match is weak. A row's size may be missing; if present it is once, few, many or a size class.

CASSSAVSYEQFF	TGTGCCAGCAGCTCCGCGGTCTCGTATGAGCAGTTCTTC	NA	TRBV7-3	TRBJ2-1	NA
CASSGQPRGEQYF	TGTGCCAGCAGTGGACAGCCAAGGGGCGAGCAGTACTTC	NA	TRBV2	TRBJ2-7	NA
CASSLDNTQYF	TGTGCCAGCAGCTTAGATAATACGCAGTATTTT	NA	TRBV11-2	TRBJ2-3	NA
CSVDSLAGDTQYF	TGCAGCGTTGACAGTCTAGCGGGAGATACGCAGTATTTT	TRBD2	TRBV29-1	TRBJ2-3	few
CASSAQGGRSYEQYF	TGTGCCAGCAGCGCACAGGGTGGTAGATCCTACGAGCAGTACTTC	NA	TRBV9	TRBJ2-7	NA
CASAIDRVFSGNTIYF	TGTGCCAGCGCCATAGACAGGGTATTTTCTGGAAACACCATATATTTT	TRBD1	TRBV18	TRBJ1-3	once
CASQPEVGGDTQYF	TGTGCCAGCCAACCGGAAGTCGGGGGAGATACGCAGTATTTT	NA	TRBV5-4	TRBJ2-3	NA
CASTRTGRDEQYF	TGTGCCAGCACCCGGACAGGGAGAGACGAGCAGTACTTC	TRBD1	TRBV7-9	TRBJ2-7	NA
CASSLGRRSTDTQYF	TGTGCCAGCAGCTTAGGCCGGCGGAGCACAGATACGCAGTATTTT	NA	TRBV7-3	TRBJ2-3	NA
CASSIRGLEAFF	TGTGCCAGTAGTATCAGAGGGTTAGAAGCTTTCTTT	NA	TRBV19	TRBJ1-1	NA
CASSLGLAGDNEQFF	TGCGCCAGCAGCCTGGGACTAGCGGGAGACAATGAGCAGTTCTTC	TRBD2	TRBV4-3	TRBJ2-1	NA
CATSRGTGVDEQYF	TGTGCCACCTCGAGGGGGACAGGGGTGGACGAGCAGTACTTC	TRBD1	TRBV6-1	TRBJ2-7	NA
CASSLGGGASNEKLFF	TGCGCCAGCAGCTTGGGAGGGGGCGCGTCTAATGAAAAACTGTTTTTT	TRBD1	TRBV5-1	TRBJ1-4	NA
CAISESGGLSSGANVLTF	TGTGCCATCAGTGAGTCGGGGGGGCTTAGCTCTGGGGCCAACGTCCTGACTTTC	NA	TRBV10-3	TRBJ2-6	NA
CASSWAGDNNEQFF	TGTGCCAGCAGTTGGGCGGGGGACAACAATGAGCAGTTCTTC	NA	TRBV6-1	TRBJ2-1	once
CASLPGHFMNTEAFF	TGTGCCAGTCTACCGGGACACTTCATGAACACTGAAGCTTTCTTT	NA	TRBV27	TRBJ1-1	NA
CASSGERGDSKEYF	TGTGCCAGCTCAGGGGAGCGGGGGGATTCCAAGGAGTACTTC	TRBD2	TRBV18	TRBJ2-7	once
CASSPIGVNEKLFF	TGTGCCAGCAGCCCCATCGGGGTTAATGAAAAACTGTTTTTT	NA	TRBV27	TRBJ1-4	NA
CASSFTGTGFYEQYF	TGTGCCAGCAGCTTCACCGGGACAGGTTTCTACGAGCAGTACTTC	TRBD1	TRBV5-6	TRBJ2-7	NA
CASSTGGSGANVLTF	TGTGCCAGCAGCACAGGGGGCTCTGGGGCCAACGTCCTGACTTTC	TRBD1	TRBV7-9	TRBJ2-6	few
CASSPDRNSPLHF	TGTGCCAGCAGCCCTGACAGGAACTCACCCCTCCACTTT	NA	TRBV5-6	TRBJ1-6	NA
CASRGGEGGRLYNEQFF	TGTGCCAGCAGGGGGGGAGAGGGCGGTCGGCTGTACAATGAGCAGTTCTTC	NA	TRBV7-8	TRBJ2-1	NA
CAWSGRGTSGSNEQYF	TGTGCCTGGAGTGGGAGAGGCACTAGCGGGAGTAACGAGCAGTACTTC	TRBD2	TRBV30	TRBJ2-7	NA
CASSKATSGRQETQYF	TGTGCCAGCAGTAAAGCGACTAGCGGCAGACAAGAGACCCAGTACTTC	TRBD2	TRBV2	TRBJ2-5	NA